This T cell receptor (beta chain) was found in a study of graft-versus-host responses after intestinal transplantation. Study at large: Transplants given to recipients were multivisceral, liver-intestinal, or isolated intestinal. All recipients got anti-thymocyte globulin induction, then tacrolimus and steroids for about three years.

Libraries were prepared by immunoSEQ multiplex PCR; TCRdb keeps only in-frame clonotypes and omits some of them. The profile covers tens of thousands of clones, with over 85% appearing a single time and roughly 0.31% taken by the ten largest. Study-wide findings and caveats: Peak GvH clone levels in circulation were associated with early post-transplant HvG declines. Allografts of patients with graft-donor T cell macrochimerism showed high graft-versus-host to host-versus-graft clone ratios.

With regard to this clone: Its target is unknown. The junction does not match germline at one end; this may be a read error.

The sequence was obtained from a human donor who received an intestinal transplant. The sequenced sample was unstimulated CD4+ T cells sorted from spleen or lymph node cells, obtained before intestinal transplant.

The CDR3 DNA sequence: TGCGCCAGCAGCTTGGTCGGATCGTCTGGAGCCAACGTCCTGACTTTC. This codes for CASSLVGSSGANVLTF. The chain carries TRBV5-1 and TRBJ2-6; D unresolved. This CDR3 contains 16 residues. The germline V gene has CDR1 SGHRS and CDR2 YFSETQ.